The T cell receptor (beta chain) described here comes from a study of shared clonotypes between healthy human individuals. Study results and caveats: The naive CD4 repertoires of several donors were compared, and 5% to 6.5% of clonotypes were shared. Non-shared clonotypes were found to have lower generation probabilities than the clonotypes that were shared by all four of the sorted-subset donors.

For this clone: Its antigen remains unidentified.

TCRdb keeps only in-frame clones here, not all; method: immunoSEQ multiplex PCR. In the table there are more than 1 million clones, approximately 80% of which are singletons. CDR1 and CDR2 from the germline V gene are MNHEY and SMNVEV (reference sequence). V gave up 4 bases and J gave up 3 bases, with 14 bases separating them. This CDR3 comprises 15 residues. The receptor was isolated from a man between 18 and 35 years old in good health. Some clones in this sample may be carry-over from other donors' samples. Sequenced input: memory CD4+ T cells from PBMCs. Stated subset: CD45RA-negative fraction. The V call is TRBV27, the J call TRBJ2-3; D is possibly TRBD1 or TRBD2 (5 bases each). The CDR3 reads CASSSPRGRTDTQYF. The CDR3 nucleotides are TGTGCCAGCAGTTCCCCTCGGGGCAGGACAGATACGCAGTATTTT.